These 15 T cell receptor beta chains originate from one sample sequenced in a study of cytomegalovirus exposure and HLA in healthy donors (dated 2017 in TCRdb). To prepare the library, the immunoSEQ multiplex PCR assay was applied. A mixture of 60 forward primers for TCR Vbeta segments and 13 reverse primers for TCR Jbeta segments was used in the multiplex PCR. TCRdb carries this immuneACCESS record with in-frame sequences only. Its versions omit some clonotypes, under half of them owing to an unresolved V gene in the studies checked, with the rest unexplained. The sample table records around 130,000 clones; over 70% of these occur just once. The ten biggest clones cover around 1.9% of the sample. Sequenced material: PBMCs. These receptor sequences come from a woman between 40 and 50 years old in good health and CMV-seronegative.

This clone was seen just once. The rearrangement joins TRBV28 to TRBJ1-2; D remains unclear. CDR1 and CDR2 (germline): MDHEN, SYDVKM. The V end was cut by 3 bases, the J end by 7 bases, with 9 bases between. CDR3 length: 12 residues. CDR3 sequence (DNA): TGTGCCAGCAGTTTTCAGGTCGGTGGCTACACCTTC. It yields the protein CASSFQVGGYTF.

The chain links TRBV19 to TRBJ2-5; D ambiguous. The closer fit of TRBJ2-7 to the DNA end suggests the J call may be wrong. The CDR3 spans 10 residues. The germline gives CDR1 LNHDA, CDR2 SQIVND (reference sequence). This CDR3 reads CASSRYEQYF. The CDR3 DNA sequence: TGTGCCAGTAGTAGGTACGAGCAGTACTTC.

The V gene is TRBV9, the J gene TRBJ1-4; D unclear. The CDR3 has 17 residues. V gave up 7 bases and J gave up 0 bases, with 19 bases separating them. CDR1 is SGDLS, CDR2 YYNGEE, per germline. CDR3 residues: CASGSATRIATNEKLFF. Here the CDR3 DNA reads TGTGCCAGCGGGTCTGCGACAAGGATTGCAACTAATGAAAAACTGTTTTTT.

The CDR3 is CASSPQLAENTGELFF. The CDR3 DNA follows: TGTGCCAGCAGCCCCCAACTAGCGGAGAACACCGGGGAGCTGTTTTTT. The gene calls are TRBV5-6 and TRBJ2-2, with TRBD2 identical over 8 bases. Trimming cost V 4 bases and J 1 base; bases outside gene matches: 6. In germline, CDR1 is SGHDT, CDR2 YYEEEE. The CDR3 runs 16 residues.

This clone is a singleton in its sample. The chain carries TRBV7-2 and TRBJ2-7, with TRBD2 identical over 14 bases. Germline CDR1 and CDR2: SGHTA and FQGNSA. The CDR3 is 15 amino acids. The V gene end was trimmed by 6 bases and the J gene end by 4 bases; junction bases not matched to a gene: 5. The CDR3 region has the DNA TGTGCCAGCAGTCCGGGACTAGCGGGAGTTTACGAGCAGTACTTC. Translating it yields CASSPGLAGVYEQYF.

CDR3 residues: CASSGIAGGEQYF. In DNA, the CDR3 is TGCGCCAGCAGCGGGATAGCGGGAGGCGAGCAGTACTTC. The chain joins TRBV10-1 to TRBJ2-7, with TRBD2 matching 10 bases. CDR1 is WNHNN and CDR2 is SYGVQD in the germline V gene (reference sequence). There are 13 residues in the CDR3. Trimming took 6 bases from V and 6 from J; bases not matched to a gene: 5.

This chain joins TRBV6-1 and TRBJ1-2, with a weak D call TRBD1 (5 bases). The CDR3 loop spans 13 amino acids. V shed 11 bases and J shed 3 bases, with 16 bases lying between them. Germline-derived CDR1 and CDR2 are MNHNS and SASEGT. For the CDR3, the DNA is TGTGCCGCCACACTCACAGGCCACTATGGCTACACCTTC. It encodes CAATLTGHYGYTF.

The J gene is TRBJ1-1, the V gene TRBV4-1; D gene uncertain. Germline CDR1 reads MGHRA; CDR2 reads YSYEKL. Trimming removed 0 bases from V and 0 bases from J, with 11 bases in between. The CDR3 covers 16 residues. The CDR3 sequence: CASSQEFGQVNTEAFF. DNA for the CDR3: TGCGCCAGCAGCCAAGAGTTTGGGCAGGTGAACACTGAAGCTTTCTTT.

V gene TRBV27 combines with J gene TRBJ1-1; possible D gene TRBD1, 6 bases. Germline lookup yields CDR1 MNHEY and CDR2 SMNVEV (reference sequence). The CDR3 runs 15 residues. V dropped 6 bases and J dropped 5 bases, with 19 bases sitting between them. The CDR3 DNA is TGTGCCAGCAGCTCCACAGGGTCGTCCGGGACTGAAGCTTTCTTT. This encodes CASSSTGSSGTEAFF.

The V gene is TRBV4-1, the J gene TRBJ2-3, with 7 bases matching TRBD2. The germline V gene encodes CDR1 MGHRA and CDR2 YSYEKL. Trimming removed 3 bases from V and 2 bases from J; junction bases left unmatched: 8. This CDR3 has 16 residues. The CDR3 loop is CASSQGGAEYTDTQYF. Here the CDR3 DNA reads TGCGCCAGCAGCCAGGGAGGGGCAGAATACACAGATACGCAGTATTTT.

Only one count was recorded for this clone. The rearrangement links TRBV18 to TRBJ2-3, with 8 positions matching TRBD2. CDR1 and CDR2 (germline): KGHSH, LQKENI. The CDR3 runs to 15 residues. V lost 6 bases to trimming and J lost 2 bases; unmatched junction nucleotides: 7. The CDR3 nucleotides read TGTGCCAGCTCCCCCACTAGCGGTAACACAGATACGCAGTATTTT. Translation gives CASSPTSGNTDTQYF.

The V call is TRBV28, the J call TRBJ2-1; 7 nucleotides agree with TRBD2. CDR1 MDHEN and CDR2 SYDVKM come from the germline V gene. V gave up 3 bases and J gave up 7 bases; unmatched junction bases: 6. The CDR3 has 14 residues. The CDR3 coding sequence is TGTGCCAGCAGTTTCCCTGGGGAGGGAAATGAGCAGTTCTTC. Translation gives CASSFPGEGNEQFF. The whole variable domain, filled in from reference TRBV28 and TRBJ2-1, reads DVKVTQSSRYLVKRTGEKVFLECVQDMDHENMFWYRQDPGLGLRLIYFSYDVKMKEKGDIPEGYSVSREKKERFSLILESASTNQTSMYLCASSFPGEGNEQFFGPGTRLTVL.

The V and J genes are TRBV29-1 and TRBJ2-5; TRBD2 agrees at 8 bases. The CDR3 has 13 residues. Germline CDR1 SQVTM, CDR2 ANQGSEA. V dropped 5 bases and J dropped 2; count of bases not matched to a gene: 4. CDR3 sequence reads: CSVLGGGQETQYF. In DNA form, the CDR3 reads TGCAGCGTTCTAGGCGGGGGGCAAGAGACCCAGTACTTC. The full variable domain, with the rest looked up from reference TRBV29-1 and TRBJ2-5, is SAVISQKPSRDICQRGTSLTIQCQVDSQVTMMFWYRQQPGQSLTLIATANQGSEATYESGFVIDKFPISRPNLTFSTLTVSNMSPEDSSIYLCSVLGGGQETQYFGPGTRLLVL.

This clone was found once. This chain joins TRBV7-6 and TRBJ1-1; 7 bases match TRBD1. The CDR3 runs to 18 residues. Germline CDR1 is SGHVS and CDR2 is FNYEAQ. The J segment lost 1 base and the V segment lost 2 bases, leaving 13 bases of the junction unmatched. The CDR3 sequence is CASSLLRTGQGENTEAFF. The CDR3 DNA is TGTGCCAGCAGCTTATTGAGGACAGGTCAGGGGGAGAACACTGAAGCTTTCTTT.

This clone was recorded a few times. The J gene is TRBJ1-3, the V gene TRBV10-3; 8 nucleotides match TRBD1. V lost 3 bases to trimming and J lost 4 bases; unmatched junction nucleotides: 5. This CDR3 contains 15 residues. Germline CDR1 is ENHRY and CDR2 is SYGVKD. In nucleotides, the CDR3 is TGTGCCATCAGTGAATCAGGGGGCTTGGGAAACACCATATATTTT. Translating gives CAISESGGLGNTIYF.